This is a list of T cell receptor beta chains from one sample in a study of blood T cell repertoires in COVID-19. Here immunoSEQ multiplex PCR was the method, and the copy in TCRdb shows in-frame clones only, minus some. Here the sample spans about 200,000 clones, approximately 88% being singletons. The sequenced sample consisted of peripheral blood. These receptors came from a man aged 40-50 years with acute or convalescent COVID-19. Each CDR3 is given with its conserved first and last residue. D genes are given only for firm matches. The listing skips clone size in some rows; elsewhere it reads once, few, many or a size class.

TRBV10-2,.,TRBJ2-2,TRBD2,15,CASSRTSGNTGELFF,TGCGCCAGCAGTAGGACTAGCGGGAACACCGGGGAGCTGTTTTTT
TRBV2,.,TRBJ1-2,.,14,CASTRDTGGDGYTF,TGTGCCAGCACTCGGGACACGGGGGGAGATGGCTACACCTTC
TRBV7-3,.,TRBJ2-2,TRBD2,15,CASRLTSGATGELFF,TGTGCCAGCAGGCTGACTAGCGGGGCCACCGGGGAGCTGTTTTTT
TRBV29-1,.,TRBJ1-3,.,12,CSVDGSGNTIYF,TGCAGCGTTGACGGCTCTGGAAACACCATATATTTT
TRBV30,.,TRBJ1-5,TRBD1,17,CAWSASGTARSNQPQHF,TGTGCCTGGAGTGCCTCCGGGACAGCCCGCAGCAATCAGCCCCAGCATTTT
TRBV7-2,.,TRBJ1-4,.,13,CASRQGNSEKLFF,TGTGCCAGTAGGCAGGGAAATAGCGAAAAACTGTTTTTT
TRBV5-1,.,TRBJ2-3,TRBD2,15,CASSFELAGVDTQYF,TGCGCCAGCAGCTTTGAACTAGCGGGAGTAGATACGCAGTATTTT
TRBV12-2,.,TRBJ1-1,.,15,CASRLGTSGCTEAFF,TGTGCAAGTCGCTTAGGAACCTCGGGGTGCACTGAAGCTTTCTTT
TRBV7-3,few,TRBJ2-1,TRBD2,17,CASSLYPGLEIQNEQFF,TGTGCCAGCAGCCTCTACCCGGGACTAGAAATTCAGAATGAGCAGTTCTTC
TRBV29-1,.,TRBJ2-5,TRBD1,12,CSVDREGETQYF,TGCAGCGTCGACAGGGAAGGAGAGACCCAGTACTTC
TRBV7-8,.,TRBJ1-1,.,17,CASSLNRMHDMWTEAFF,TGTGCCAGCAGCTTAAACAGGATGCATGACATGTGGACTGAAGCTTTCTTT
TRBV5-1,.,TRBJ2-7,TRBD1,15,CASSSPGQGTYEQYF,TGCGCCAGCAGCTCCCCGGGACAGGGAACCTACGAGCAGTACTTC
TRBV6-6,.,TRBJ1-2,.,13,CASSLREDYGYTF,TGTGCCAGCAGTCTCAGGGAGGACTATGGCTACACCTTC
TRBV18,.,TRBJ2-1,TRBD2,15,CASSPTSGAYNEQFF,TGTGCCAGCTCACCGACTAGCGGAGCCTACAATGAGCAGTTCTTC
TRBV19,.,TRBJ1-2,.,13,CASRQIANYGYTF,TGTGCCAGTAGACAGATAGCTAACTATGGCTACACCTTC
TRBV4-3,.,TRBJ2-3,TRBD2,16,CASSQLAGVGADTQYF,TGCGCCAGCAGCCAACTAGCGGGGGTTGGGGCAGATACGCAGTATTTT
TRBV6-2/TRBV6-3,.,TRBJ1-4,.,13,CASSLGLHEKLFF,TGTGCCAGCAGTTTGGGACTGCATGAAAAACTGTTTTTT
TRBV7-7,.,TRBJ2-6,.,18,CASSEGGGSRSGANVLTF,TGTGCCAGCAGCGAGGGGGGCGGGAGCCGCTCTGGGGCCAACGTCCTGACTTTC
TRBV15,.,TRBJ1-4,.,15,CATSRDVQSNEKLFF,TGTGCCACCAGCAGAGATGTACAGAGTAATGAAAAACTGTTTTTT
TRBV7-8,.,TRBJ2-5,.,13,CASSFRGKETQYF,TGTGCCAGCAGCTTTCGAGGAAAAGAGACCCAGTACTTC
TRBV19,.,TRBJ1-1,.,16,CASSTMALRGSTEAFF,TGTGCCAGTAGTACCATGGCGCTCAGGGGTAGCACTGAAGCTTTCTTT
TRBV12-3/TRBV12-4,.,TRBJ2-1,.,12,CASSLLALEQFF,TGTGCCAGCAGTTTACTAGCGCTTGAGCAGTTCTTC